The 29 T cell receptor beta chains reported below all come from one sample, sequenced in a study of patients and donors after allogeneic stem cell transplantation. TCRdb re-derived calls from the RT-PCR reads in MiXCR, one entry per CDR3 protein. The sample shows about 57,000 distinct CDR3 sequences, less than 15% of them seen only once. Material: blood, either unsorted or a sorted T cell fraction (not recorded which). The origin of the receptors is a human donor who was either an allogeneic HSCT recipient or a stem cell or donor lymphocyte infusion donor (not recorded which). It is not recorded whose cells these are; they may come from a transplant donor.

The J gene is TRBJ1-2, the V gene TRBV3-1; D unresolved. This CDR3 spans 16 amino acids. The V gene lost 1 base and the J gene lost 4 bases, with 16 bases spanning the gap. Germline CDR1 is LGHDT and CDR2 is YNNKEL (reference sequence). CDR3 amino acids: CASSQVDSTAGYGYTF. The CDR3, as DNA: TGTGCCAGCAGCCAAGTCGACTCGACGGCGGGCTATGGCTACACCTTC.

This clonotype has more than one count but fewer than ten. The rearrangement uses TRBV20-1 and TRBJ2-1; D remains ambiguous. The germline V gene encodes CDR1 DFQATT and CDR2 SNEGSKA (reference sequence). The V and J ends lost 2 bases and 8 bases respectively, with 13 bases between them. The CDR3 has 13 amino acids. The CDR3 DNA sequence: TGCAGTGCTAGAAAGGCAGGCCGGGATGAGCAGTTCTTC. Translated: CSARKAGRDEQFF.

This clonotype came up a few times. The chain links TRBV14 to TRBJ2-7; the match to TRBD2 covers 10 bases. This CDR3 is 14 amino acids long. J was trimmed by 4 bases and V by 1 base; bases with no gene match: 1. The germline V gene has CDR1 SGHDN and CDR2 FVKESK. CDR3 region: CASSQVAGGYEQYF. The CDR3, as DNA: TGTGCCAGCAGCCAAGTAGCGGGGGGATACGAGCAGTACTTC.

This clonotype was detected many times. The V and J genes are TRBV4-1 and TRBJ2-2, with 14 bases aligning to TRBD2. The CDR3 length is 18 residues. The germline CDR1 and CDR2 sequences are MGHRA and YSYEKL. Germline trimming cut 3 bases from V and 5 bases from J; bases unmatched to any gene: 8. For the CDR3, the DNA is TGCGCCAGCAGCCAGGGGGGACTAGCGGGAGTAGGAACCGGGGAGCTGTTTTTT. This translates into CASSQGGLAGVGTGELFF.

There are a few counts of this clonotype. The chain uses TRBV5-1 and TRBJ2-5, with D uncertain. Trimming removed 7 bases at V and 2 bases at J, with 9 bases between. CDR1 SGHRS and CDR2 YFSETQ come from the germline V gene. The CDR3 loop spans 12 amino acids. The CDR3 DNA reads TGCGCCAGCGGACCGATTCAAGAGACCCAGTACTTC. It codes for CASGPIQETQYF.

This clonotype was seen many times. This chain joins TRBV24-1 and TRBJ2-1; the match to TRBD2 covers 10 bases. Germline-derived CDR1 and CDR2 are KGHDR and SFDVKD. This CDR3 contains 13 residues. V was clipped by 1 base and J by 13 bases; unmatched bases: 3. The CDR3 DNA follows: TGTGCCACCAGTGATTTAATAGCGGGAGGACAGTTCTTC. It is translated as CATSDLIAGGQFF.

The rearrangement links TRBV20-1 to TRBJ2-1; a possible D gene is TRBD2 (6 bases). Trimming shortened V by 0 bases and J by 2 bases, and 11 bases separated the two germline ends. Germline CDR1 and CDR2: DFQATT and SNEGSKA (reference sequence). The CDR3 spans 15 residues. CDR3 nucleotides: TGCAGTGCTAGAGATAGGGAGGCTCCCTACAATGAGCAGTTCTTC. This encodes CSARDREAPYNEQFF.

V gene TRBV29-1 combines with J gene TRBJ2-2; D is unresolved. V lost 5 bases to trimming and J lost 0 bases, with 7 bases between them. The CDR3 runs to 13 residues. CDR1 and CDR2 (germline): SQVTM, ANQGSEA. As DNA, the CDR3 is TGCAGCGTTTTTTGGGCGAACACCGGGGAGCTGTTTTTT. Its translation: CSVFWANTGELFF.

There are a few counts of this clonotype. The chain recombines TRBV6-6 with TRBJ2-2; a weak D match, TRBD1 (5 bases). V dropped 2 bases and J dropped 4 bases, with 11 bases sitting between them. The CDR3 is 15 amino acids. In germline, CDR1 is MNHNY, CDR2 SVGAGI (reference sequence). The CDR3 spells CASSYPRGFTGELFF. The CDR3, as DNA: TGTGCCAGCAGTTACCCAAGGGGATTCACCGGGGAGCTGTTTTTT.

This clonotype appeared a few times. The genes are TRBV5-6 and TRBJ2-1; TRBD2 aligns across 11 bases. Germline CDR1 is SGHDT and CDR2 is YYEEEE. V lost 1 base, J lost 4 bases, and 16 bases stayed unmatched. CDR3 length: 20 residues. CDR3: CASSLILAGGTRAKYNEQFF. As DNA, the CDR3 is TGTGCCAGCAGCTTGATTCTAGCGGGAGGTACAAGGGCTAAATACAATGAGCAGTTCTTC.

This clonotype was seen repeatedly, ten times or more. The rearrangement uses TRBV9 and TRBJ1-2; maybe TRBD1 (6 bases). The germline CDR1 and CDR2 sequences are SGDLS and YYNGEE. The CDR3 spans 14 residues. Trimming shortened V by 5 bases and J by 2 bases, and 13 bases separated the two germline ends. The CDR3 DNA follows: TGTGCCAGCAGGAGACAGGATGACAACTATGGCTACACCTTC. Amino acids: CASRRQDDNYGYTF.

This clonotype appeared a few times. The CDR3 DNA reads as TGTGCCAGCAGCGTAAAAGCGGGAACTTCCTACGAGCAGTACTTC. This codes for CASSVKAGTSYEQYF. The chain is built from TRBV9 and TRBJ2-7, with 7 bases that match TRBD2. The CDR3 spans 15 residues. Per germline, CDR1 SGDLS and CDR2 YYNGEE. V was clipped by 1 base and J by 1 base; unmatched bases: 5.

In this sample, this clonotype turned up a few times. The chain uses TRBV20-1 and TRBJ2-2; 7 bases are a match to TRBD2. The CDR3 loop spans 16 amino acids. V trimming: 4 bases; J trimming: 1 base; junction bases outside the gene matches: 9. The germline V gene encodes CDR1 DFQATT and CDR2 SNEGSKA (reference sequence). CDR3: CSAILSERGNTGELFF. CDR3 DNA sequence: TGCAGTGCTATTCTTTCCGAGCGGGGGAACACCGGGGAGCTGTTTTTT.

The chain recombines TRBV20-1 with TRBJ1-1; the D is unclear. CDR1 DFQATT and CDR2 SNEGSKA come from the germline V gene (reference sequence). V gave up 3 bases and J gave up 2 bases, with 7 bases separating them. The CDR3 length is 12 residues. CDR3 in amino acids: CSASPGNTEAFF. DNA for the CDR3: TGCAGTGCTAGCCCCGGAAACACTGAAGCTTTCTTT.

The V call is TRBV7-9, the J call TRBJ2-1, with 16 bases matching TRBD2. J was trimmed by 9 bases and V by 2 bases; bases with no gene match: 7. This CDR3 is 17 amino acids long. Germline V gene sequence: CDR1 SEHNR, CDR2 FQNEAQ (reference sequence). The CDR3 DNA reads TGTGCCAGCAGCTTACCGGGACTAGCGGGAGGGCCTGGTGAGCAGTTCTTC. Translated, it gives CASSLPGLAGGPGEQFF.

At least ten counts were recorded for this clonotype. V is TRBV10-3 and J is TRBJ1-3; 8 bases are a match to TRBD1. The CDR3 contains 14 residues. Germline V gene sequence: CDR1 ENHRY, CDR2 SYGVKD. After removal of 5 bases from V and 7 bases from J, the junction contained 7 bases not matched to a gene. The CDR3 coding sequence is TGTGCCATCAGTATGACAGGGGAGGGGAACACCATATATTTT. It codes for CAISMTGEGNTIYF.

This clonotype was seen at least ten times. V is TRBV9 and J is TRBJ2-1, with 9 nucleotides matching TRBD2. V gave up 0 bases and J gave up 4 bases; unmatched junction bases: 5. The CDR3 length is 16 residues. Per the germline V gene, CDR1 is SGDLS and CDR2 is YYNGEE. The CDR3 loop is CASSVVASGVYNEQFF. The CDR3 nucleotides read TGTGCCAGCAGCGTAGTTGCTAGCGGGGTTTACAATGAGCAGTTCTTC.

In this sample, this clonotype turned up a few times. The chain recombines TRBV6-6 with TRBJ2-1; TRBD2 matches at 8 bases. The CDR3 covers 14 residues. V lost 6 bases and J lost 4; bases outside the gene matches: 5. CDR1 and CDR2 (germline): MNHNY, SVGAGI (reference sequence). CDR3 loop: CASSVAGPYNEQFF. The DNA for the CDR3 is TGTGCCAGCAGCGTAGCGGGGCCATACAATGAGCAGTTCTTC.

The V and J genes are TRBV20-1 and TRBJ2-4; 9 bases agree with TRBD2. CDR3 length: 16 residues. V was pared by 7 bases and J by 0 bases, with 10 bases of the junction left unmatched. Germline values: CDR1 DFQATT, CDR2 SNEGSKA (reference sequence). CDR3 in amino acids: CSVSGAGGIAKNIQYF. In nucleotides, the CDR3 is TGCAGTGTCTCTGGGGCGGGAGGGATAGCCAAAAACATTCAGTACTTC.

The chain employs TRBV6-1 and TRBJ2-2; maybe TRBD1 (6 bases). The CDR3 has 15 residues. The V gene's germline CDR1 is MNHNS and CDR2 SASEGT. V was pared by 6 bases and J by 0 bases, with 11 bases between. CDR3 residues: CASSRDTTNTGELFF. The CDR3 DNA follows: TGTGCCAGCAGCCGGGACACGACGAACACCGGGGAGCTGTTTTTT.

In its sample, this clonotype was seen many times. The rearrangement links TRBV27 to TRBJ1-5; D is uncertain. CDR1 and CDR2 (germline): MNHEY, SMNVEV (reference sequence). This CDR3 has 16 residues. V dropped 0 bases and J dropped 4 bases, with 13 bases sitting between them. The CDR3 reads CASSLSPLQRNQPQHF. DNA for the CDR3: TGTGCCAGCAGTTTATCCCCATTGCAAAGAAATCAGCCCCAGCATTTT.

Many counts were recorded for this clonotype. The CDR3 sequence is CSADPSGSLNEQFF. The CDR3, as DNA: TGCAGCGCCGACCCTAGCGGGAGTCTCAATGAGCAGTTCTTC. The chain has TRBV29-1 and TRBJ2-1; 10 nucleotides align to TRBD2. This CDR3 region has 14 residues. Trimming at V came to 7 bases and at J to 6 bases, leaving 9 bases not matched to a gene. CDR1 SQVTM and CDR2 ANQGSEA come from the germline V gene.

The V gene is TRBV12-3 or TRBV12-4, the J gene TRBJ1-4; D not resolved. CDR3 length: 15 residues. Trimming pared 2 bases from V and 0 bases from J, leaving 7 bases between. The CDR3 region has the DNA TGTGCCAGCAGTTTACGCCGCACAACTAATGAAAAACTGTTTTTT. As protein: CASSLRRTTNEKLFF.

This clonotype occurred a few times. In nucleotides, the CDR3 is TGTGCCAGCCGCCGAGGTTCGAACACCGGGGAGCTGTTTTTT. It encodes CASRRGSNTGELFF. The V and J genes are TRBV13 and TRBJ2-2; no clear D. Germline assignment: CDR1 PRHDT and CDR2 FYEKMQ (reference sequence). CDR3 size: 14 residues. With 8 bases removed from V and 0 bases from J, the gap between germline ends came to 10 bases.

There are many counts of this clonotype. The chain couples TRBV7-8 to TRBJ1-1; a weak D match, TRBD1 (5 bases). Germline values: CDR1 SGHVS, CDR2 FQNEAQ. Trimming took 6 bases from V and 1 from J, leaving 18 bases between them. The CDR3 length is 16 residues. CDR3 nucleotide sequence: TGTGCCAGCAGGGCCGGGGGTTTGAACTCGAACACTGAAGCTTTCTTT. Residues: CASRAGGLNSNTEAFF.

This rearrangement joins TRBV6-6 to TRBJ2-1; D gene unclear. This CDR3 has 12 residues. V lost 10 bases and J lost 4, with 11 bases in between. Germline CDR1 and CDR2: MNHNY and SVGAGI (reference sequence). CDR3 residues: CATSRKYNEQFF. In DNA form, the CDR3 reads TGTGCCACCTCCCGGAAGTACAATGAGCAGTTCTTC.

This chain links TRBV7-8 with TRBJ2-3; 7 bases map to TRBD2. Germline trimming cut 5 bases from V and 3 bases from J; bases unmatched to any gene: 14. Per the germline V gene, CDR1 is SGHVS and CDR2 is FQNEAQ. There are 17 residues in the CDR3. The CDR3 nucleotides read TGTGCCAGCAGCGCACGGAGGCGGGAGTTTGGGACAGATACGCAGTATTTT. This sequence encodes CASSARRREFGTDTQYF.

This clonotype was seen ten or more times. The rearrangement joins TRBV12-3 or TRBV12-4 to TRBJ1-6; D possibly corresponds to TRBD1 (5 bases). The CDR3 extends over 13 amino acids. V was cut by 5 bases and J by 6 bases, with 8 bases left in between. The CDR3 region is CASSTGGNSPLHF. CDR3 coding DNA: TGTGCCAGCAGTACCGGGGGTAATTCACCCCTCCACTTT.

The genes are TRBV5-6 and TRBJ2-1; 10 bases are shared with TRBD1. This CDR3 has 15 amino acids. After removal of 2 bases from V and 3 bases from J, the junction contained 2 bases not matched to a gene. Germline CDR1 reads SGHDT; CDR2 reads YYEEEE. Written as DNA, the CDR3 is TGTGCCAGCAGCTTTGGACAGGGGGTCTACAATGAGCAGTTCTTC. Its protein product is CASSFGQGVYNEQFF. The whole variable domain, filled in from reference TRBV5-6 and TRBJ2-1, reads DAGVTQSPTHLIKTRGQQVTLRCSPKSGHDTVSWYQQALGQGPQFIFQYYEEEERQRGNFPDRFSGHQFPNYSSELNVNALLLGDSALYLCASSFGQGVYNEQFFGPGTRLTVL.